Listed below are T cell receptor beta chains from one sample, sequenced in a study of T cells in Graves' hyperthyroidism and ophthalmopathy. TCRdb re-analysed the multiplex PCR reads in MiXCR, keeping a single row per CDR3 protein. Of about 500,000 distinct CDR3 sequences in the sample, 40% to 50% are singletons; the top ten hold 44%. The specimen was peripheral blood or thyroid tissue (not recorded which). All receptors derive from an adult woman with Graves' disease, either hyperthyroidism or ophthalmopathy (not recorded which). Each CDR3 is given with its conserved first and last residue. The order of the fields is J gene, D gene, clone size, V gene, CDR3 protein, CDR3 DNA. D genes are given only for firm matches. A clone size is listed for some rows: how often the clone was seen (once, few, many), or a class if it is expanded.

TRBJ2-7,NA,many,TRBV11-2,CASSLARGSSYEQYF,TGTGCCAGCAGCTTAGCCCGCGGCAGCTCCTACGAGCAGTACTTC
TRBJ1-2,TRBD1,NA,TRBV7-9,CASSFMTGTKGYTF,TGTGCCAGCAGCTTTATGACAGGGACGAAAGGCTACACCTTC
TRBJ1-1,NA,many,TRBV9,CASSVVVGYTEAFF,TGTGCCAGCAGCGTAGTAGTCGGCTACACTGAAGCTTTCTTT
TRBJ2-7,NA,few,TRBV24-1,CATSDSGIYEQYF,TGTGCCACCAGTGATTCAGGGATCTACGAGCAGTACTTC
TRBJ1-2,TRBD1,many,TRBV3-1,CASSQSPGTGGYTF,TGTGCCAGCAGCCAATCCCCCGGGACAGGTGGCTACACCTTC
TRBJ2-3,TRBD2,NA,TRBV29-1,CSVVWNSGVTDTQYF,TGCAGCGTTGTTTGGAATAGCGGGGTGACAGATACGCAGTATTTT
TRBJ2-7,NA,NA,TRBV28,CASSFRVQAATYEQYF,TGTGCCAGCAGCTTTCGAGTTCAGGCGGCTACCTACGAGCAGTACTTC
TRBJ1-2,NA,NA,TRBV7-2,CASSPAGGGYGYTF,TGTGCCAGCAGCCCAGCGGGGGGCGGCTATGGCTACACCTTC
TRBJ2-7,NA,NA,TRBV20-1,CSASRGNYEQYF,TGCAGTGCTAGTCGCGGGAACTACGAGCAGTACTTC
TRBJ1-1,NA,NA,TRBV9,CASSRSLINTEASF,TGTGCCAGCAGCCGGTCCCTTATCAACACTGAAGCTTCCTTT